This is a list of T cell receptor beta chains from one sample in a study of shared T cell receptors in the human thymus. Measured with immunoSEQ multiplex PCR; TCRdb has only the in-frame clones, and not every one. The profile shows about 730,000 clones, 80% to 90% of them singletons. A further study also used this sample, focusing on human thymus T cells.

Sequenced sample: thymocytes. These receptors all come from a girl less than two years old with a congenital heart defect. Each CDR3 is given with its conserved first and last residue. The D gene is left open where the match is weak. Size is omitted from some rows. Given values are once, few, many or a class for expanded clones.

>TRBD1|.|TRBV7-8|TRBJ1-6
CASSLATMPPGGGDSPLHF
TGTGCCAGCAGCTTAGCGACCATGCCCCCAGGGGGTGGAGATTCACCCCTCCACTTT
>TRBD1|.|TRBV19|TRBJ1-4
CASARGGAFEKLFF
TGTGCCAGCGCCCGAGGGGGCGCGTTTGAAAAACTGTTTTTT
>.|.|TRBV9|TRBJ2-3
CASSSTEGSTDTQYF
TGTGCCAGCAGCTCCACCGAGGGTAGCACAGATACGCAGTATTTT
>.|.|TRBV5-1|TRBJ1-2
CASSPRWLGAFYGYTF
TGCGCCAGCAGCCCCAGATGGTTGGGGGCTTTCTATGGCTACACCTTC
>.|.|TRBV6-1|TRBJ2-7
CASRSGGLYEQYF
TGTGCCAGCAGATCAGGGGGGTTGTACGAGCAGTACTTC
>TRBD1|.|TRBV6-5|TRBJ1-4
CASSDRAGEKLFF
TGTGCCAGCAGCGACAGGGCGGGTGAAAAACTGTTTTTT
>TRBD1|.|TRBV2|TRBJ1-2
CASSPAYVGTGGGYGYTF
TGTGCCAGCAGTCCAGCTTATGTTGGGACAGGGGGTGGCTATGGCTACACCTTC
>TRBD1|.|TRBV27|TRBJ1-2
CASSLTGDGGNYGYTF
TGTGCCAGCAGTTTAACAGGGGATGGAGGGAACTATGGCTACACCTTC
>TRBD1|.|TRBV10-3|TRBJ2-3
CAISYRGVGGPDTQYF
TGTGCCATCAGTTACAGGGGGGTCGGTGGACCAGATACGCAGTATTTT
>TRBD1|.|TRBV12-5|TRBJ1-1
CASAAQRTGAYTEAFF
TGTGCTAGTGCCGCACAACGGACAGGAGCTTACACTGAAGCTTTCTTT
>.|.|TRBV7-8|TRBJ1-2
CASSTNRVYHGYTF
TGTGCCAGCAGTACTAACCGGGTCTATCATGGCTACACCTTC
>TRBD1|.|TRBV6-6|TRBJ1-3
CASSLKGQNSGNTIYF
TGTGCCAGCAGTCTGAAGGGACAGAACTCTGGAAACACCATATATTTT
>TRBD2|.|TRBV5-6|TRBJ2-5
CASSPKLAGTQETQYF
TGTGCCAGCAGCCCTAAACTAGCGGGGACCCAAGAGACCCAGTACTTC
>.|.|TRBV11-2|TRBJ2-2
CASSRPNTGELFF
TGTGCCAGCTCTAGGCCGAACACCGGGGAGCTGTTTTTT
>TRBD1|.|TRBV25-1|TRBJ2-7
CASSEFVVGTGVYEQYF
TGTGCCAGCAGTGAATTCGTGGTGGGGACAGGGGTCTACGAGCAGTACTTC
>TRBD2|.|TRBV10-3|TRBJ2-5
CAISVGVERDLEKETQYF
TGTGCCATCAGTGTGGGGGTGGAGCGGGACCTTGAAAAAGAGACCCAGTACTTC
>TRBD2|few|TRBV7-2|TRBJ2-5
CASSYLAGAETQYF
TGTGCCAGCAGCTACTTAGCGGGGGCAGAGACCCAGTACTTC
>TRBD2|.|TRBV7-6|TRBJ2-5
CASSSGSGDETQYF
TGTGCCAGCAGCTCGGGTAGCGGGGATGAGACCCAGTACTTC
>TRBD1|.|TRBV13|TRBJ2-2
CASSTDRDRAGGELFF
TGTGCCAGCAGCACAGACAGGGACAGGGCGGGCGGGGAGCTGTTTTTT
>.|.|TRBV7-6|TRBJ2-3
CASSFSGGRGTDTQYF
TGTGCCAGCAGCTTTTCGGGGGGCCGGGGCACAGATACGCAGTATTTT
>TRBD1|few|TRBV5-1|TRBJ1-5
CASSLGGPPGTASSNQPQHF
TGCGCCAGCAGCTTGGGGGGACCCCCCGGGACAGCGAGTAGCAATCAGCCCCAGCATTTT
>TRBD2|.|TRBV5-1|TRBJ2-4
CASSLETGLAEPPLAKNIQYF
TGCGCCAGCAGCTTGGAAACCGGACTAGCGGAGCCCCCACTAGCCAAAAACATTCAGTACTTC
>.|.|TRBV6-6|TRBJ1-1
CATSLNTEAFF
TGTGCCACCTCTCTAAACACTGAAGCTTTCTTT
>TRBD1|.|TRBV25-1|TRBJ1-6
CASSLGQGRSYNSPLHF
TGTGCCAGCAGTCTGGGACAGGGGCGCTCCTATAATTCCCCCCTCCACTTT
>.|.|TRBV27|TRBJ2-7
CASSFSPFNPYEQYF
TGTGCCAGCAGTTTTTCCCCGTTTAATCCCTACGAGCAGTACTTC
>.|.|TRBV6-5|TRBJ1-1
CASSYDRMNTEAFF
TGTGCCAGCAGTTATGACAGGATGAACACTGAAGCTTTCTTT
>.|once|TRBV14|TRBJ1-1
CASSQGPAEAFF
TGTGCCAGCAGCCAAGGCCCAGCGGAAGCTTTCTTT
>.|.|TRBV5-1|TRBJ1-4
CASSREGVEFNEKLFF
TGCGCCAGCAGCAGGGAGGGGGTAGAGTTTAATGAAAAACTGTTTTTT
>.|.|TRBV11-2|TRBJ1-2
CASSSKGVFRGGYTF
TGTGCCAGCAGCTCAAAAGGGGTCTTCCGCGGTGGCTACACCTTC
>TRBD1|.|TRBV19|TRBJ2-7
CASSTGQGIWYEQYF
TGTGCCAGTAGTACCGGACAGGGAATTTGGTACGAGCAGTACTTC
>TRBD2|.|TRBV27|TRBJ2-7
CASSPSGGAPFRGYEQYF
TGTGCCAGCAGCCCTAGCGGGGGCGCTCCCTTCCGCGGCTACGAGCAGTACTTC
>.|.|TRBV5-6|TRBJ2-7
CASSYDRNPLSYEQYF
TGTGCCAGCAGCTACGACAGGAACCCCCTCTCCTACGAGCAGTACTTC
>.|.|TRBV28|TRBJ1-2
CASSWDIPGYGYTF
TGTGCCAGCAGTTGGGACATTCCGGGCTATGGCTACACCTTC
>TRBD2|.|TRBV11-1|TRBJ2-7
CASSLGYSGGARVEQYF
TGTGCCAGCAGCTTGGGCTATAGCGGGGGGGCCCGCGTCGAGCAGTACTTC
>.|once|TRBV11-2|TRBJ2-1
CASSFRGGLSYNEQFF
TGTGCCAGCAGCTTTAGGGGCGGCCTCTCCTACAATGAGCAGTTCTTC
>.|.|TRBV2|TRBJ2-2
CASSETGRTGELFF
TGTGCCAGCAGTGAGACAGGGAGGACCGGGGAGCTGTTTTTT
>.|.|TRBV4-1|TRBJ1-1
CASSQSVNTEAFF
TGCGCCAGCAGCCAGAGCGTTAACACTGAAGCTTTCTTT
>.|.|TRBV19|TRBJ2-7
CASSDVSGCPYEQYF
TGTGCCAGTAGCGACGTCTCAGGGTGTCCCTACGAGCAGTACTTC
>.|.|TRBV7-8|TRBJ1-2
CASSLGVRGRDGYTF
TGTGCCAGCAGCTTAGGGGTTCGGGGTCGTGATGGCTACACCTTC